Listed below are T cell receptor beta chains from one sample, sequenced in a study of liver allograft versus peripheral blood T cells. TCRdb passed the reads through MiXCR, listing each CDR3 protein once. The sample includes fewer than 2,000 distinct CDR3 sequences, around 16% of them seen just once. These TCRs come from a human patient who had a liver transplant. Among the T cells, some may be from the graft donor. Each CDR3 is given with its conserved first and last residue. Each record gives: V gene, D gene, clone size, J gene, CDR3 protein, CDR3 DNA. The D gene is left open where the match is weak. Clone sizes are given selectively: once, few, many, or a class where the clone is expanded.

TRBV27	-	large	TRBJ1-1	CASSPIRPRRGTEAFF	TGTGCCAGCAGTCCGATTCGACCCCGGCGGGGGACTGAAGCTTTCTTT
TRBV5-6	-	medium-sized	TRBJ1-2	CASSQRGGSMGYTF	TGTGCCAGCAGCCAGCGGGGGGGCTCTATGGGCTACACCTTC
TRBV19	-	large	TRBJ1-3	CASHRRGNTIYF	TGTGCCAGCCACAGGCGCGGAAACACCATATATTTT
TRBV11-3	TRBD1	few	TRBJ2-2	CASSLRDSNTGELFF	TGTGCCAGCAGCTTAAGGGACAGCAACACCGGGGAGCTGTTTTTT
TRBV20-1	-	-	TRBJ2-5	CSTEASVRQETQYF	TGCAGCACAGAGGCTAGCGTCCGCCAAGAGACCCAGTACTTC
TRBV20-1	-	medium-sized	TRBJ1-1	CSARTQGSNTEAFF	TGCAGTGCTAGAACTCAGGGTTCGAACACTGAAGCTTTCTTT
TRBV12-3/TRBV12-4	-	few	TRBJ2-3	CASSLYPDTQYF	TGTGCCAGCAGTTTATATCCAGATACGCAGTATTTT
TRBV6-5	-	medium-sized	TRBJ2-7	CASSTESYEQYF	TGTGCCAGCAGTACGGAGAGCTACGAGCAGTACTTC
TRBV5-6	-	medium-sized	TRBJ1-3	CASGVGPGNTIYF	TGTGCCAGCGGGGTTGGCCCTGGAAACACCATATATTTT
TRBV6-2/TRBV6-3	-	medium-sized	TRBJ2-4	CASSLGANIQYF	TGTGCCAGCAGTCTCGGAGCTAACATTCAGTACTTC
TRBV18	TRBD1	large	TRBJ1-5	CASSFQGRGLQPQHF	TGTGCCAGCTCATTTCAAGGCAGGGGGCTTCAGCCCCAGCATTTT
TRBV15	-	large	TRBJ1-3	CATSSLGRGYGNTIYF	TGTGCCACCAGCAGTCTCGGCAGGGGCTATGGAAACACCATATATTTT
TRBV5-5	-	-	TRBJ1-5	CASSAGRGPNSNQPQHF	TGTGCCAGCAGCGCCGGTAGAGGGCCTAATAGCAATCAGCCCCAGCATTTT
TRBV12-3/TRBV12-4	-	medium-sized	TRBJ1-5	CASSLDTDRRSTQPQHF	TGTGCCAGCAGTTTAGATACCGACAGGCGGAGCACACAGCCCCAGCATTTT
TRBV5-6	-	medium-sized	TRBJ1-4	CASSLVAAANEKLFF	TGTGCCAGCAGCTTGGTGGCAGCGGCTAATGAAAAACTGTTTTTT
TRBV2	-	-	TRBJ1-1	CASSAHSIMNTEAFF	TGTGCCAGCAGTGCACACTCCATAATGAACACTGAAGCTTTCTTT
TRBV28	TRBD1	few	TRBJ2-1	CASTTGDPYNEQFF	TGTGCCAGCACGACAGGGGACCCCTACAATGAGCAGTTCTTC
TRBV20-1	-	medium-sized	TRBJ2-7	CSAKDSPYEQYF	TGCAGTGCTAAGGACAGTCCCTACGAGCAGTACTTC
TRBV20-1	TRBD2	medium-sized	TRBJ2-1	CSARASGVIRSSYNEQFF	TGCAGTGCTAGAGCCAGCGGGGTCATCCGAAGCTCCTACAATGAGCAGTTCTTC
TRBV6-1	-	medium-sized	TRBJ1-5	CASRSGYRQPQHF	TGTGCCAGCAGAAGTGGGTACCGCCAGCCCCAGCATTTT
TRBV12-3/TRBV12-4	-	medium-sized	TRBJ2-7	CASTRTAGSRTYEQYF	TGTGCCAGCACCAGGACGGCGGGTTCCAGGACCTACGAGCAGTACTTC
TRBV10-3	-	large	TRBJ1-5	CASRKSQGHQPQHF	TGTGCCAGCCGAAAATCGCAGGGTCATCAGCCCCAGCATTTT
TRBV20-1	-	few	TRBJ2-3	CSARRDGRSTDTQYF	TGCAGTGCTAGGAGGGACGGAAGAAGCACAGATACGCAGTATTTT
TRBV2	-	-	TRBJ1-5	CASSRNQNQPQHF	TGTGCCAGCAGTAGAAATCAAAATCAGCCCCAGCATTTT
TRBV2	TRBD1	medium-sized	TRBJ1-3	CASRMGQGAYSGNTIYF	TGTGCCAGCAGAATGGGACAGGGTGCCTACTCTGGAAACACCATATATTTT
TRBV27	-	medium-sized	TRBJ2-7	CASSLSRGLWGFEQYF	TGTGCCAGCAGTTTATCGCGCGGGCTCTGGGGTTTCGAGCAGTACTTC
TRBV10-3	-	medium-sized	TRBJ1-2	CAIEPGTGYGYTF	TGTGCCATCGAACCGGGCACCGGGTATGGCTACACCTTC
TRBV15	-	medium-sized	TRBJ2-7	CATSGPRRSSYEQYF	TGTGCCACCAGCGGGCCTCGACGGAGCTCCTACGAGCAGTACTTC
TRBV4-1	-	-	TRBJ1-5	CASGFPSNQPQHF	TGCGCCAGCGGGTTTCCAAGCAATCAGCCCCAGCATTTT
TRBV6-5	-	medium-sized	TRBJ2-6	CASSYGWAGGGANVLTF	TGTGCCAGCAGTTACGGATGGGCCGGTGGGGGGGCCAACGTCCTGACTTTC
TRBV20-1	-	medium-sized	TRBJ2-7	CSSSARHIRSWQYF	TGCAGCTCAAGCGCGAGACATATCCGTTCGTGGCAGTACTTC
TRBV18	-	-	TRBJ2-7	CASSPQQAHEQYF	TGTGCCAGCTCACCCCAGCAGGCCCACGAGCAGTACTTC
TRBV5-6	TRBD1	-	TRBJ2-7	CVSSGMTGGWQYF	TGTGTCAGCAGCGGTATGACAGGGGGCTGGCAGTACTTC
TRBV12-3/TRBV12-4	-	medium-sized	TRBJ1-1	CASSPLSVNTEAFF	TGTGCCAGCAGCCCACTATCCGTTAACACTGAAGCTTTCTTT
TRBV2	-	-	TRBJ1-2	CASSAGGFNYGYTF	TGTGCCAGCAGCGCAGGAGGCTTTAACTATGGCTACACCTTC
TRBV20-1	TRBD2	medium-sized	TRBJ2-7	CSASRGHKSGGFEQYF	TGCAGTGCTAGCCGCGGACACAAGAGCGGGGGGTTCGAGCAGTACTTC
TRBV6-6	-	large	TRBJ1-6	CASNIGVGYNNSPLHF	TGTGCCAGCAACATAGGGGTCGGCTATAATAATTCACCCCTCCACTTT
TRBV20-1	-	large	TRBJ1-2	CSARDRTENYGYTF	TGCAGTGCTAGAGATCGAACAGAGAACTATGGCTACACCTTC
TRBV20-1	-	-	TRBJ1-2	CSAAQGGAF	TGCAGTGCTGCACAGGGAGGGGCCTTC
TRBV20-1	-	medium-sized	TRBJ1-2	CSAPEQGSKSGYTF	TGCAGTGCACCTGAACAGGGTTCAAAAAGTGGCTACACCTTC
TRBV18	-	large	TRBJ1-5	CASSGSGNQPQHF	TGTGCCAGCTCCGGATCTGGCAATCAGCCCCAGCATTTT
TRBV20-1	-	large	TRBJ1-3	CSARYSGNTIYF	TGCAGTGCTAGGTATTCTGGAAACACCATATATTTT
TRBV5-4	TRBD1	few	TRBJ2-2	CASRTGGGAGELFF	TGTGCCAGCAGGACAGGGGGCGGCGCCGGGGAGCTGTTTTTT
TRBV5-4	-	-	TRBJ1-1	CASSWGGFGTEAFF	TGTGCCAGCAGCTGGGGGGGGTTCGGCACTGAAGCTTTCTTT
TRBV6-5	-	large	TRBJ2-7	CASSSPARDEQYF	TGTGCCAGCAGCTCGCCAGCCCGTGACGAGCAGTACTTC
TRBV5-4	-	-	TRBJ2-5	CASSPGQMKETQYF	TGTGCCAGCAGCCCCGGACAGATGAAAGAGACCCAGTACTTC
TRBV12-3/TRBV12-4	-	-	TRBJ1-1	CASRPQNTEAFF	TGTGCCAGCAGGCCGCAAAACACTGAAGCTTTCTTT
TRBV18	-	medium-sized	TRBJ2-3	CASSGIRGYGTDTQYF	TGTGCCAGCTCGGGCATCAGGGGTTACGGCACAGATACGCAGTATTTT
TRBV6-5	-	medium-sized	TRBJ1-1	CASSPPRGWGSDEAFF	TGTGCCAGCAGCCCCCCCCGGGGATGGGGTTCGGATGAAGCTTTCTTT
TRBV2	-	medium-sized	TRBJ1-5	CASSVGRAHQPQHF	TGTGCCAGCAGTGTGGGCAGGGCGCATCAGCCCCAGCATTTT
TRBV18	-	large	TRBJ2-7	CASSPRHNRTGDEQYF	TGTGCCAGCTCACCCCGGCACAACAGGACCGGGGACGAGCAGTACTTC
TRBV5-4	TRBD2	-	TRBJ2-3	CASSLGGRLADTQYF	TGTGCCAGCAGCTTGGGCGGGAGGCTGGCAGATACGCAGTATTTT
TRBV4-2	-	-	TRBJ1-6	CASSQEGRQGLSPLHF	TGTGCCAGCAGCCAAGAAGGGAGGCAGGGGCTTTCACCCCTCCACTTT
TRBV7-9	-	-	TRBJ2-1	CASSILHTSQSSYNEQFF	TGTGCCAGCAGCATTCTACATACTTCCCAGAGCTCCTACAATGAGCAGTTCTTC
TRBV20-1	-	-	TRBJ2-5	CSAHTGDQETQYF	TGCAGTGCGCACACGGGGGATCAAGAGACCCAGTACTTC
TRBV12-3/TRBV12-4	-	large	TRBJ1-6	CASSLTGLYNSPLHF	TGTGCCAGCAGTTTAACGGGACTGTATAATTCACCCCTCCACTTT
TRBV28	-	large	TRBJ1-6	CASSLITGNSPLHF	TGTGCCAGCAGTTTAATAACAGGGAATTCACCCCTCCACTTT
TRBV28	-	large	TRBJ1-5	CASSRRTGTYQPQHF	TGTGCCAGCAGTCGCCGGACGGGAACCTATCAGCCCCAGCATTTT